The 12 T cell receptor beta chains below come from one sample, sequenced in a study of vaccination effects on CD4 cells after COVID-19 (dated by TCRdb to the early 2020s). The library was generated by the immunoSEQ multiplex PCR assay. Not all clones reach the TCRdb copy of this immuneACCESS table, which keeps in-frame sequences only. Checked studies attribute under half of the gap to unresolved V genes and leave the rest unexplained. The sample yields 30,000 to 45,000 clones; roughly four fifths were counted once. The ten biggest clones cover less than 2% of the sample. These receptors' targets are unknown. In the ViraFEST assay, PBMC were stimulated with viral peptide pools, and antigen-specific CD4+ T cell clonotypes were then identified by expansion using TCR sequencing. After more than 9 days of culture, CD4+ T cells were isolated with the EasySep CD4+ T cell isolation kit. Each participant got two doses of an mRNA SARS-CoV-2 vaccine, either BNT162b2 or mRNA-1273.

The sequences come from CD4+ T cells from PBMCs cultured with HCoV-NL63 spike peptides, collected after COVID-19 vaccination. The cell subset or site label corresponds to: HCoV-NL63 spike overlapping peptide pool stimulation. All receptors derive from a human donor who received a COVID-19 vaccine. Some clones in this sample may be carry-over from other donors' samples.

The chain joins TRBV9 to TRBJ2-2; 10 nucleotides match TRBD2. The germline V gene encodes CDR1 SGDLS and CDR2 YYNGEE. The V and J ends lost 3 bases and 5 bases, in that order; junction bases with no gene match: 7. This CDR3 has 16 amino acids. CDR3 coding DNA: TGTGCCAGCAGCGACCGGTTACTAGCGGGGACCGGGGAGCTGTTTTTT. As protein: CASSDRLLAGTGELFF.

The chain employs TRBV19 and TRBJ1-1; possible D gene TRBD1, 6 bases. Looked up from germline, CDR1 is LNHDA and CDR2 is SQIVND (reference sequence). The CDR3 sequence is 14 residues long. The V and J ends lost 6 bases and 0 bases respectively, with 11 bases between them. CDR3 protein: CASSNRDLNTEAFF. The CDR3 DNA sequence: TGTGCCAGTAGCAACAGGGATCTGAACACTGAAGCTTTCTTT.

The chain links TRBV29-1 to TRBJ2-1; D remains ambiguous. V was shortened by 2 bases and J by 4 bases, with 6 bases between the two germline ends. The germline gives CDR1 SQVTM, CDR2 ANQGSEA. The length of the CDR3 is 12 residues. In DNA form, the CDR3 reads TGCAGCGTTGAAACGGAATACAATGAGCAGTTCTTC. Protein: CSVETEYNEQFF.

This clone was seen more than once but under ten times. The chain carries TRBV4-2 and TRBJ1-2; D not resolved. This CDR3 region has 14 residues. Looked up from germline, CDR1 is LGHNA and CDR2 is YNFKEQ. V gave up 1 base and J gave up 2 bases, with 8 bases separating them. As DNA, the CDR3 is TGTGCCAGCAGCCAAGCACTGTTAAACTATGGCTACACCTTC. Residues: CASSQALLNYGYTF.

The chain has TRBV18 and TRBJ2-4; D might be TRBD2 (6 bases). The CDR3 spans 15 residues. Deletions cut 3 bases from V and 0 bases from J, with 9 bases between. The germline V gene encodes CDR1 KGHSH and CDR2 LQKENI. CDR3 region: CASSPGSLAKNIQYF. In DNA form, the CDR3 reads TGTGCCAGCTCACCCGGGAGTCTAGCCAAAAACATTCAGTACTTC.

The chain is built from TRBV19 and TRBJ2-5; 7 nucleotides agree with TRBD1. Germline CDR1 reads LNHDA; CDR2 reads SQIVND (reference sequence). V trimming: 4 bases; J trimming: 2 bases; junction bases outside the gene matches: 4. This CDR3 is 14 amino acids long. CDR3 loop: CASSSLDRQETQYF. The DNA of the CDR3 is TGTGCCAGTAGTAGCCTGGACAGGCAAGAGACCCAGTACTTC.

This chain connects TRBV15 to TRBJ2-3; D remains ambiguous. The V end was cut by 8 bases, the J end by 0 bases, with 12 bases between. Germline lookup yields CDR1 LNHNV and CDR2 YYDKDF (reference sequence). The CDR3 has 14 residues. This CDR3 reads CATRSLSSTDTQYF. The CDR3 bases are TGTGCCACCCGCTCCTTGTCTAGCACAGATACGCAGTATTTT.

This clone showed up just a few times. The chain uses TRBV5-1 and TRBJ2-3; D gene unclear. Trimming took 2 bases from V and 0 from J, leaving 10 bases between them. Germline V gene sequence: CDR1 SGHRS, CDR2 YFSETQ. This CDR3 comprises 15 residues. This chain's CDR3 is CASSFSPSSTDTQYF. The CDR3, as DNA: TGCGCCAGCAGCTTCTCTCCGTCTAGCACAGATACGCAGTATTTT.

The rearrangement links TRBV5-1 to TRBJ2-5; D possibly corresponds to TRBD1 (5 bases). Germline V lookup: CDR1 SGHRS, CDR2 YFSETQ. This CDR3 is built from 13 residues. Trimming removed 5 bases at V and 2 bases at J, with 10 bases between. Here the CDR3 DNA reads TGCGCCAGCAGTTTTGGACAACAAGAGACCCAGTACTTC. Amino acid sequence: CASSFGQQETQYF.

The V call is TRBV21-1, the J call TRBJ2-7. TRBV21-1 is labeled a pseudogene. CDR3 length: 14 residues. The CDR3 reads CASSRGSKVYEQYV. CDR3 nucleotide sequence: TGTGCCAGCAGCAGGGGATCGAAAGTGTACGAGCAGTACGTC.

The chain uses TRBV29-1 and TRBJ2-5; possible D gene TRBD2, 6 bases. The ends were cut back, 6 bases at V and 4 bases at J, with 12 bases in the middle. The CDR3 is 12 residues long. CDR1 and CDR2 from the germline V gene are SQVTM and ANQGSEA. The CDR3 DNA is TGCAGCGTCCGCGGGACGGGAGAGACCCAGTACTTC. It specifies CSVRGTGETQYF.

The chain couples TRBV5-6 to TRBJ1-1; TRBD1 agrees at 10 bases. The CDR3 spans 17 residues. The V gene's germline CDR1 is SGHDT and CDR2 YYEEEE. The J segment lost 3 bases and the V segment lost 4 bases, leaving 12 bases of the junction unmatched. The CDR3 DNA is TGTGCCAGCAGCATTGGACAGGGGGAAAATTGGCACACTGAAGCTTTCTTT. It codes for CASSIGQGENWHTEAFF.